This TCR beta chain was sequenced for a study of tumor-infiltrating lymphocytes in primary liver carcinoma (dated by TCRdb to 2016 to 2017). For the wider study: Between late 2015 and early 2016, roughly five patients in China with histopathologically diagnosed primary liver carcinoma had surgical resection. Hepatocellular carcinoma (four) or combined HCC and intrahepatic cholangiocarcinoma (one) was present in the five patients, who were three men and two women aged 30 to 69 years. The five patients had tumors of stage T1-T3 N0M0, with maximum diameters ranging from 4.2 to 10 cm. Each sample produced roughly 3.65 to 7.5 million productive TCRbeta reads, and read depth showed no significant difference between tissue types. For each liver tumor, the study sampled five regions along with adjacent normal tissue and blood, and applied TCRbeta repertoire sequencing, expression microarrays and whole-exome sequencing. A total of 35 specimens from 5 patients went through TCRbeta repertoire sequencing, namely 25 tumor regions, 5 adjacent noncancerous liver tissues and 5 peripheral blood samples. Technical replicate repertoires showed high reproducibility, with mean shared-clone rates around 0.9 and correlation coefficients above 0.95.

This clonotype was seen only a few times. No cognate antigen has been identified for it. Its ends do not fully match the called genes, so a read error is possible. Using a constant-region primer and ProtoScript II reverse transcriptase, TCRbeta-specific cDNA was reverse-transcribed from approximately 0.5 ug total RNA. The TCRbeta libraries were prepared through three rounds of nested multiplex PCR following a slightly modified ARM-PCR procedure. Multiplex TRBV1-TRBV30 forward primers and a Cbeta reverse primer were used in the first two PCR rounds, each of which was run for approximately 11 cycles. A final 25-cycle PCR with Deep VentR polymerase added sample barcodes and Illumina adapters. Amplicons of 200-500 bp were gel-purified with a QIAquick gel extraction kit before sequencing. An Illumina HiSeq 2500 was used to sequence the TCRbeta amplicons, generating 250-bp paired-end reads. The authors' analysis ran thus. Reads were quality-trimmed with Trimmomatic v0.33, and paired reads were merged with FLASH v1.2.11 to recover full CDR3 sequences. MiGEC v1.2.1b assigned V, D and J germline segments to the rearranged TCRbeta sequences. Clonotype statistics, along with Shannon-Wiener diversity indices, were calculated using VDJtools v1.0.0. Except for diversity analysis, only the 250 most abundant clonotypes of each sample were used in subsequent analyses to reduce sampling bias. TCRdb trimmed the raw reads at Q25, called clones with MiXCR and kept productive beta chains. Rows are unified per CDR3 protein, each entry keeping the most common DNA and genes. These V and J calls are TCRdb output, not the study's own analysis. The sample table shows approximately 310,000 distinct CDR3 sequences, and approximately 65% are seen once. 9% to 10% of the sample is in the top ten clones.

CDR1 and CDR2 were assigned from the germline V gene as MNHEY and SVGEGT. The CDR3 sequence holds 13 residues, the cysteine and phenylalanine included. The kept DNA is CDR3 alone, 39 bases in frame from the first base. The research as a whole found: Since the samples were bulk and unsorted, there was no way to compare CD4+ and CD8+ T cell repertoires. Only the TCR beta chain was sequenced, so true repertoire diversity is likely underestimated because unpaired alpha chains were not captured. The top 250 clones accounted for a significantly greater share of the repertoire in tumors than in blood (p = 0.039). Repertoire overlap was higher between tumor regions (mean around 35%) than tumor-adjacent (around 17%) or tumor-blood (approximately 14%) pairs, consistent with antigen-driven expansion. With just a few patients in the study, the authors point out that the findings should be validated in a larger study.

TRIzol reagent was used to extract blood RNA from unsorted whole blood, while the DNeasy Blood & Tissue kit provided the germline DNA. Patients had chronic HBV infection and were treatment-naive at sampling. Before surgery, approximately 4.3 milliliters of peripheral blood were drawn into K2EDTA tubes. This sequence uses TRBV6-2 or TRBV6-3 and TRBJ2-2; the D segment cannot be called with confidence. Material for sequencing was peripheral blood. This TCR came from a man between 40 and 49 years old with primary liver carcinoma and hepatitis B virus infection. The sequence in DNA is TGTGTCAGCAGGAACAGGAACACCGGGGAGCTGTTTTTT. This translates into CVSRNRNTGELFF.